This T cell receptor (beta chain) was captured in a study of T cell responses to AZD1222 COVID-19 vaccine. Profiled with immunoSEQ multiplex PCR; TCRdb holds only in-frame clones, not every one. Among around 140,000 clones listed, 65% to 90% were seen once. This CDR3 is built from 13 residues. CDR1 and CDR2 from the germline V gene are SNHLY and FYNNEI. Germline trimming cut 8 bases from V and 6 bases from J; bases unmatched to any gene: 8. This rearrangement joins TRBV2 to TRBJ1-1, with TRBD1 matching over 8 bases. Here the sequenced sample was peripheral blood, taken 28 days after the second dose of the MenACWY control vaccine. The origin of this receptor is an adult who received the MenACWY meningococcal vaccine as a control. The CDR3 sequence: CASGQGGPSEAFF. The CDR3 DNA reads TGTGCCAGCGGACAGGGTGGGCCCTCTGAAGCTTTCTTT. Supplemented by reference TRBV2 and TRBJ1-1, the full variable domain reads EPEVTQTPSHQVTQMGQEVILRCVPISNHLYFYWYRQILGQKVEFLVSFYNNEISEKSEIFDDQFSVERPDGSNFTLKIRSTKLEDSAMYFCASGQGGPSEAFFGQGTRLTVV.